The 8 T cell receptor beta chains presented below share a single source sample, sequenced in a study of blood T cell repertoires in COVID-19. Using immunoSEQ multiplex PCR, the repertoire was profiled, and TCRdb retains in-frame clones only, with some absent. Among hundreds of thousands of clones listed, 85% were seen once. What was sequenced was PBMCs or T cells enriched from blood (not recorded which). These receptors all come from a woman younger than 45 who had been exposed to COVID-19.

V usage is TRBV5-4 and J usage is TRBJ1-1; a possible D gene is TRBD1 (5 bases). The CDR3 length is 13 residues. V was clipped by 4 bases and J by 2 bases, with 9 bases between them. In germline, CDR1 is SGHNT, CDR2 YYREEE (reference sequence). CDR3 sequence: CASSIQGNTEAFF. For the CDR3, the DNA is TGTGCCAGCAGCATCCAGGGAAACACTGAAGCTTTCTTT.

The CDR3 DNA follows: TGTGCCAGTCACATTGGCAGATATGGCTACACCTTC. This translates into CASHIGRYGYTF. V is TRBV19 and J is TRBJ1-2; D unresolved. There are 12 residues in the CDR3. In germline, CDR1 is LNHDA, CDR2 SQIVND (reference sequence). The V and J ends lost 8 bases and 5 bases respectively, with 12 bases between them.

The rearrangement links TRBV28 to TRBJ2-3; 11 nucleotides agree with TRBD1. This CDR3 comprises 13 residues. The germline V gene has CDR1 MDHEN and CDR2 SYDVKM. Trimming at V came to 4 bases and at J to 11 bases, leaving 5 bases not matched to a gene. CDR3 in DNA: TGTGCCAGCAGTTCGGGGACAGGGGGAAAGCAGTATTTT. Protein product: CASSSGTGGKQYF.

V and J are TRBV9 and TRBJ2-2; 8 bases agree with TRBD2. CDR3 length equals 17 residues. V trimming: 4 bases; J trimming: 4 bases; junction bases outside the gene matches: 12. Germline V gene lookup returns CDR1 SGDLS and CDR2 YYNGEE. CDR3 DNA: TGTGCCAGCAGCCCTCGTCCGGGGGGGGCGGTCACCGGGGAGCTGTTTTTT. Amino acid sequence: CASSPRPGGAVTGELFF. Filled out from reference TRBV9 and TRBJ2-2, the complete variable domain reads DSGVTQTPKHLITATGQRVTLRCSPRSGDLSVYWYQQSLDQGLQFLIQYYNGEERAKGNILERFSAQQFPDLHSELNLSSLELGDSALYFCASSPRPGGAVTGELFFGEGSRLTVL.

The sample holds one count of this clone. The gene calls are TRBV7-3 and TRBJ2-1; 11 bases are a match to TRBD2. J gave up 7 bases and V 6 bases, and 2 bases lay outside the gene matches. Germline values: CDR1 SGHTA, CDR2 FQGTGA. The CDR3 is 13 amino acids. The CDR3 DNA reads as TGTGCCAGCAGGGGGACTAGCGGAAATGAGCAGTTCTTC. Translated: CASRGTSGNEQFF.

A single count supports this clone. V usage is TRBV2 and J usage is TRBJ2-7; a weak D match, TRBD2 (6 bases). Trimming took off 1 base at V and 4 bases at J, with 14 bases between the two ends. Germline V gene lookup returns CDR1 SNHLY and CDR2 FYNNEI. CDR3 length: 15 residues. CDR3 coding DNA: TGTGCCAGCAGTGAAGTCTCTACTAGCTTATACGAGCAGTACTTC. Translated, it gives CASSEVSTSLYEQYF.

This clone was seen only once. The genes are TRBV9 and TRBJ2-5; 7 positions match TRBD2. The CDR3 contains 16 residues. The germline V gene has CDR1 SGDLS and CDR2 YYNGEE. Trimming removed 2 bases from V and 1 base from J; junction bases left unmatched: 8. The CDR3 DNA sequence: TGTGCCAGCAGCGTGTCGGGCGGGGGAATCCAAGAGACCCAGTACTTC. This encodes CASSVSGGGIQETQYF.

This clone was seen a single time. This CDR3 reads CASEDRGLTEAFF. The CDR3 region has the DNA TGTGCCAGTGAGGACAGGGGGCTTACTGAAGCTTTCTTT. The chain couples TRBV19 to TRBJ1-1; 11 bases line up with TRBD1. Germline CDR1 LNHDA, CDR2 SQIVND (reference sequence). V lost 8 bases and J lost 5; bases outside the gene matches: 4. This CDR3 contains 13 residues.